This T cell receptor (beta chain) stems from a study of vaccination and CD4 T cells after COVID-19 (dated by TCRdb to between 2021 and 2024). About the investigation overall: Convalescent patients had a positive SARS-CoV-2 result on nasal swab PCR, and of these patients, several had mild disease and one had severe disease. Six males and four females were included in the convalescent cohort, with two Hispanic individuals, seven Caucasians, two Asians and one multiracial person represented. Participants got two doses of the Pfizer-BioNTech BNT162b2 vaccine (n=8) or two doses of the Moderna mRNA-1273 vaccine (n=2). Post-COVID blood samples were collected from convalescent patients a median of about 92 days after diagnosis, with a range of about 35 to 161 days. Post-vaccine blood samples were taken a median of around 68 days after the second vaccine dose, with a range of about 13 to 250 days. The cultures were stimulated with overlapping spike peptide pools from SARS-CoV-2 and from the common cold coronaviruses HCoV-NL63, HCoV-OC43 and HCoV-229E. Control cultures received a CEFX viral epitope pool as the positive control, an HIV-1 Nef peptide pool as the negative control, or no peptide. The spike-specific CD4+ TCR repertoire was compared before and after mRNA vaccination in 10 COVID-19 convalescent patients and a few infection-naive healthy vaccine recipients.

A word on this clonotype: Its antigen remains unidentified. Base qualities are not at hand, and no much larger clone is one base apart.

The treatment or condition label of this sample denotes: approximately 10-day PBMC culture with coronavirus spike peptide pools or control peptides (ViraFEST assay). The ViraFEST assay, used in the study, expanded antigen-specific T cells with peptide pools and then identified the expanded clonotypes through TCR sequencing. Positive SARS-CoV-2 PCR tests in the convalescent patients dated from March to December 2020, before Alpha, Beta and Delta variants emerged in the United States. Over 1.5 million PBMCs per well were cultured in IMDM with approximately 5.5% human AB serum and roughly 10 IU/ml IL-2, plus 10 ug/ml peptide pools. Half of the culture medium was replaced with fresh IL-2-containing medium on days 3 and 7. After 10 to 11 days of culture, CD4+ T cells were isolated by negative selection with the EasySep CD4+ T cell isolation kit. Ficoll-Paque Plus gradient centrifugation was used to isolate PBMCs from whole blood, and the isolated PBMCs were then either used fresh or cryopreserved at -140C. In general, triplicate wells were set up for every culture condition.

Trimming costs V 5 bases and J 10 bases, and their ends lie 21 bases apart. The CDR3 runs 15 amino acids, cysteine and phenylalanine included. Solely the CDR3 DNA is kept, with 45 bases framed from the first base. Sequences DFQATT (CDR1) and SNEGSKA (CDR2) are obtained from the germline V gene (reference sequence). Overall study results and their limits: The study included relatively few convalescent patients and did not analyze early timepoints after natural infection. Although the median number of SARS-CoV-2-reactive clonotypes went up from 21 after infection to about 38 after vaccination, the increase was not significant. In convalescent patients, a median about 86% of post-vaccine SARS-CoV-2-reactive clones were detected only after vaccination, and vaccine-specific priming was suggested by this finding. Of the vaccine-specific clones found in convalescent patients, nearly all (304 of 307) were mono-reactive for SARS-CoV-2 spike instead of being cross-reactive with common cold coronaviruses.

The library was prepared using PCR. At the Johns Hopkins FTIC core, DNA from the cultured CD4+ T cells underwent TCR sequencing with the Oncomine TCR Beta short-read assay. The QIAamp micro DNA kit was used to extract genomic DNA from the cultured CD4+ T cells. The Oncomine TCR Beta libraries from cultured CD4+ T cells were pooled using unique dual indexes and then sequenced on an Illumina iSeq 100. From the authors' description of their analysis: Non-productive sequences were removed, and CDR3s that did not start with C, did not end with F or W, or were shorter than 7 amino acids were discarded. Antigen-specific clonotypes were identified using the MANAFEST web application through comparison of peptide-stimulated wells with reference and other culture wells. For a clone to be called positive, the clone needed an FDR below 0.05, an odds ratio above 5, and a productive frequency above 0.1% in at least two of three replicate wells. A clonotype was classed as cross-reactive if the clonotype showed significant expansion both in SARS-CoV-2 spike wells and in at least one common cold coronavirus spike condition. CDR3 homology was assessed with Levenshtein distances (stringdist) and unrooted phylogenetic trees (ape) in R version 3.6.1. TCRdb itself trimmed the public reads at Q25 with fastp, ran MiXCR and retained productive beta chains. Records with the same CDR3 protein are collapsed into one entry carrying the most frequent genes and DNA. The V and J calls were not made by the authors but by TCRdb's processing. Across this sample there are more than 10,000 distinct CDR3 sequences, with almost 55% seen only once. The ten largest account for about 18% of the sample.

This material consisted of cultured CD4+ T cells from blood, taken after SARS-CoV-2 vaccination. The receptor was isolated from a human donor with COVID-19. The sequence is built from TRBV20-1 and TRBJ1-6, and the D gene may be TRBD1, 6 bases matching. The sequence in DNA is TGCAGTGCTGCACGACCTCTGGGGGGCGGATCACCCCTCCACTTT. This is translated as CSAARPLGGGSPLHF.